This is a list of T cell receptor beta chains from one sample in a study of T cells after yellow fever vaccination. A single record per CDR3 protein comes from TCRdb applying MiXCR to the 5' RACE reads. The sample lists 450,000 to 550,000 distinct CDR3 sequences; just over 20% were seen once. The sample consisted of PBMCs, taken about 20 days after the first yellow fever vaccination. Receptors were obtained from a man younger than 35 who received the YFV17D yellow fever vaccine. Both conserved end residues are part of each CDR3. A D gene is named only where the DNA matches it firmly. Size is omitted from some rows. Given values are once, few, many or a class for expanded clones.

CDR3 DNA,CDR3 protein,clone size,V gene,D gene,CDR3 length,J gene
TGCAGTGCTCAAAGGGGGGGGCGCGAAGCTTTCTTT,CSAQRGGREAFF,-,TRBV20-1,-,12,TRBJ1-1
TGCAGTGCCAAAACCCGGGGACTAGCGTACGAGCAGTACTTC,CSAKTRGLAYEQYF,-,TRBV20-1,TRBD2,14,TRBJ2-7
TGTGCCAGCAGCCCCGACAGGGGTGGCAATCAGCCCCAGCATTTT,CASSPDRGGNQPQHF,few,TRBV6-1,TRBD1,15,TRBJ1-5
TGTGCCAGCAGCCGTACTCCCCTTTGGGGGGCCGGGGAGACCCAGTACTTC,CASSRTPLWGAGETQYF,-,TRBV7-2,-,17,TRBJ2-5
TGTGCCAGCAGCTCGGTTGGGAATTCACCCCTCCACTTT,CASSSVGNSPLHF,-,TRBV7-3,-,13,TRBJ1-6
TGCAGTGCTAGAGGACAGGGTAATGAAAAACTGTTTTTT,CSARGQGNEKLFF,few,TRBV20-1,TRBD1,13,TRBJ1-4
TGTGCCAGCAGTTTCGGACAGGGGGCGATCACAGATACGCAGTATTTT,CASSFGQGAITDTQYF,-,TRBV27,TRBD1,16,TRBJ2-3
TGCAGTGCTGGGGGCTGGACGGGGAAAGAGACCCAGTACTTC,CSAGGWTGKETQYF,once,TRBV20-1,-,14,TRBJ2-5
TGTGCCACCAGCAGAGATCAGGGTTACATTCAGTACTTC,CATSRDQGYIQYF,-,TRBV15,-,13,TRBJ2-4
TGTGCCAGCTCACCCCTAGCGACTAGCACAGATACGCAGTATTTT,CASSPLATSTDTQYF,few,TRBV18,-,15,TRBJ2-3
TGTGCCAGCAGCTTAGCCCTGGGAAGGGACAATGAGCAGTTCTTC,CASSLALGRDNEQFF,-,TRBV11-3,-,15,TRBJ2-1
TGTGCCAGCACCCGGGACGCCGGCGGATCACCCCTCCACTTT,CASTRDAGGSPLHF,few,TRBV5-4,-,14,TRBJ1-6
TGTGCCAGCAGCTTAGGGGACGGCCGGGGAGGCTACACCTTC,CASSLGDGRGGYTF,few,TRBV7-3,-,14,TRBJ1-2
TGTGCCACCAGCGCACCGGGACTCCAAGAGACCCAGTACTTC,CATSAPGLQETQYF,-,TRBV24-1,-,14,TRBJ2-5
TGCGCCAGCAGCTTGGCGGACGGTGAAAGCTACACCTTC,CASSLADGESYTF,few,TRBV5-1,-,13,TRBJ1-2
TGTGCCAGCAGTTACGAGGGCAGGGAGAGAGAGACCCAGTACTTC,CASSYEGRERETQYF,-,TRBV6-2/TRBV6-3,-,15,TRBJ2-5
TGCAGCGTTCAGGGACAGGCCCCCGGGGAGCTGTTTTTT,CSVQGQAPGELFF,-,TRBV29-1,TRBD1,13,TRBJ2-2
TGTGCCAGTAGTGCGGGACTAGTTACCGGGGAGCTGTTTTTT,CASSAGLVTGELFF,-,TRBV19,TRBD2,14,TRBJ2-2
TGCGCCAGCAGCTTGTTATCGGGGGACAATCAGCCCCAGCATTTT,CASSLLSGDNQPQHF,-,TRBV5-1,-,15,TRBJ1-5
TGTGCCAGCAGCCAAGATTCGAGACAGGGACCCCTTGATACGCAGTATTTT,CASSQDSRQGPLDTQYF,few,TRBV14,TRBD1,17,TRBJ2-3
TGTGCCAGTAGTACCAGGGCGTTCTATCAGCCCCAGCATTTT,CASSTRAFYQPQHF,-,TRBV19,-,14,TRBJ1-5
TGTGCCAGCAGTCCACGACTGGACAGCCCCGAGCAGTACTTC,CASSPRLDSPEQYF,-,TRBV2,-,14,TRBJ2-7
TGTGCCAGCTCACCTCCGGCTACGTACACTGAAGCTTTCTTT,CASSPPATYTEAFF,-,TRBV18,-,14,TRBJ1-1
TGTGCCAGCAAGGACAGACTAGCCAAAAACATTCAGTACTTC,CASKDRLAKNIQYF,few,TRBV6-1,-,14,TRBJ2-4
TGTGCCAGCAGCCAAGTCCCCTCGACAGGGGGGAACACTGAAGCTTTCTTT,CASSQVPSTGGNTEAFF,-,TRBV3-1,TRBD1,17,TRBJ1-1
TGTGCCAGCAGCCTTGGACAGGGTATAACCTACACCTTC,CASSLGQGITYTF,-,TRBV7-8,TRBD1,13,TRBJ1-2
TGTGCCAGTATGGTGGGGCATCCCAGGGACTATGGCTACACCTTC,CASMVGHPRDYGYTF,-,TRBV19,-,15,TRBJ1-2
TGCGCCAGCAGCGAGTTTAGCGGGGCGCCTGACACAGATACGCAGTATTTT,CASSEFSGAPDTDTQYF,few,TRBV5-1,TRBD2,17,TRBJ2-3
TGTGCCAGCAGTTTAATTTCCAGGAATAATTCACCCCTCCACTTT,CASSLISRNNSPLHF,-,TRBV27,-,15,TRBJ1-6
TGTGCCAGCAGTTTTGTCGGGGGGGCCCCGGAGACCCAGTACTTC,CASSFVGGAPETQYF,-,TRBV27,TRBD2,15,TRBJ2-5
TGCGCCAGCAGCCAAGATAGGTTCACAGATACGCAGTATTTT,CASSQDRFTDTQYF,-,TRBV4-3,-,14,TRBJ2-3
TGCAGTGCTAAACGGACTAGCGGGAGTACAGATACGCAGTATTTT,CSAKRTSGSTDTQYF,-,TRBV20-1,TRBD2,15,TRBJ2-3
TGCAGTGCTAGAGGGAGGGGAGTGAACACCGGGGAGCTGTTTTTT,CSARGRGVNTGELFF,few,TRBV20-1,-,15,TRBJ2-2
TGTGCCAGCAGCCCGACTAGATTAGCCTACGAGCAGTACTTC,CASSPTRLAYEQYF,-,TRBV12-3/TRBV12-4,-,14,TRBJ2-7
TGCAGTGCACCAACAAGCTCCTACAATGAGCAGTTCTTC,CSAPTSSYNEQFF,-,TRBV20-1,-,13,TRBJ2-1
TGCAGCGTTGAGTCTCAGGGTCGATTGGAGACCCAGTACTTC,CSVESQGRLETQYF,-,TRBV29-1,-,14,TRBJ2-5
TGTGCCAGCAGCCGGGAAATAGTGAACACTGAAGCTTTCTTT,CASSREIVNTEAFF,-,TRBV3-1,-,14,TRBJ1-1
TGCGCCAGCACGGGACAATCTGGGGCCAACGTCCTGACTTTC,CASTGQSGANVLTF,few,TRBV5-1,-,14,TRBJ2-6